The 14 T cell receptor beta chains below were found in one sample sequenced in a study of T cell responses to AZD1222 COVID-19 vaccine. Libraries were prepared by immunoSEQ multiplex PCR; TCRdb keeps only in-frame clonotypes and omits some of them. The data contain over 100,000 clones, about nine tenths of them singletons. The sequences come from peripheral blood, collected on day 0 of AZD1222 vaccination. The receptors were sampled from an adult in good health.

The chain combines TRBV7-9 with TRBJ2-7, with 9 nucleotides matching TRBD2. In germline, CDR1 is SEHNR, CDR2 FQNEAQ (reference sequence). This CDR3 region has 14 residues. The J segment lost 4 bases and the V segment lost 6 bases, leaving 7 bases of the junction unmatched. The chain's CDR3 is CASSRPAGGYEQYF. The DNA of the CDR3 is TGTGCCAGCAGTAGGCCAGCGGGAGGTTACGAGCAGTACTTC.

The chain joins TRBV7-2 to TRBJ2-3, with D possibly TRBD1 on 6 matching bases. This CDR3 region has 14 residues. Germline V gene data show CDR1 as SGHTA and CDR2 as FQGNSA. Trimming cost V 1 base and J 3 bases, with 8 bases left between them. CDR3 in amino acids: CASSLGQGTDTQYF. In nucleotides, the CDR3 is TGTGCCAGCAGCTTAGGTCAGGGGACAGATACGCAGTATTTT.

The gene calls are TRBV24-1 and TRBJ2-1; 10 positions match TRBD2. This CDR3 contains 17 residues. V gave up 4 bases and J gave up 5 bases; unmatched junction bases: 10. Germline lookup yields CDR1 KGHDR and CDR2 SFDVKD. CDR3 loop: CATSEGAGGGRNNEQFF. DNA of the CDR3: TGTGCCACCAGTGAGGGAGCGGGAGGGGGGAGGAACAATGAGCAGTTCTTC.

V and J are TRBV4-1 and TRBJ2-7; TRBD2 matches at 9 bases. Trimming cost V 4 bases and J 1 base; bases outside gene matches: 5. The CDR3 loop spans 15 amino acids. Germline V gene sequence: CDR1 MGHRA, CDR2 YSYEKL. CDR3 sequence reads: CASSRSGGESYEQYF. For the CDR3, the DNA is TGCGCCAGCAGCCGTAGCGGGGGTGAATCCTACGAGCAGTACTTC.

This chain connects TRBV11-2 to TRBJ2-2, with D possibly matching TRBD1 (5 bases). CDR1 SGHAT and CDR2 FQNNGV come from the germline V gene. CDR3 length: 12 residues. V lost 5 bases and J 6 bases, leaving 7 bases between the germline ends. The CDR3: CASSQGSGELFF. CDR3 bases: TGTGCCAGCAGCCAGGGTTCCGGGGAGCTGTTTTTT.

The chain combines TRBV10-3 with TRBJ2-3; TRBD1 aligns across 7 bases. The germline gives CDR1 ENHRY, CDR2 SYGVKD. Losses at the gene ends were 5 bases for V and 7 bases for J; bases not matched to a gene: 9. The CDR3 sequence is 14 residues long. The CDR3 region has the DNA TGTGCCATCAGTCCTGACAGGGCGGTAAATACGCAGTATTTT. Its protein is CAISPDRAVNTQYF.

The V gene is TRBV3-1 (or the pseudogene TRBV3-2), the J gene TRBJ2-5; 9 nucleotides match TRBD1. Germline CDR1 is LGHDT and CDR2 is YNNKEL (reference sequence). This CDR3 comprises 14 residues. The V gene end was trimmed by 4 bases and the J gene end by 5 bases; junction bases not matched to a gene: 5. DNA of the CDR3: TGTGCCAGCAGCCCAGGGACAGGGCATGAGACCCAGTACTTC. It translates to CASSPGTGHETQYF.

This chain connects TRBV6-2 or TRBV6-3 to TRBJ2-3; tentatively, D is TRBD1 (6 bases). V was clipped by 0 bases and J by 3 bases, with 7 bases between them. The CDR3 has 14 residues. Germline V gene data show CDR1 as MNHEY and CDR2 as SVGEGT. The CDR3 DNA follows: TGTGCCAGCAGTTACTCGGACAGAACAGATACGCAGTATTTT. It yields the protein CASSYSDRTDTQYF.

This clone is labeled large. The chain joins TRBV10-3 to TRBJ2-3; D gene uncertain. Between the trimmed V and J ends, which lost 1 base and 4 bases, there was a span of 6 bases. There are 13 residues in the CDR3. Germline V gives CDR1 ENHRY, CDR2 SYGVKD. CDR3 in amino acids: CAISEWEADTQYF. Written as DNA, the CDR3 is TGTGCCATCAGTGAGTGGGAAGCAGATACGCAGTATTTT.

The rearrangement links TRBV7-2 to TRBJ1-3; D is uncertain. V was cut by 5 bases and J by 0 bases, with 14 bases left in between. CDR1 and CDR2 (germline): SGHTA, FQGNSA. The CDR3 has 16 amino acids. The CDR3 DNA is TGTGCCAGCAGCCCATCCGAGATAAGCTCTGGAAACACCATATATTTT. Translation: CASSPSEISSGNTIYF.

V is TRBV28 and J is TRBJ1-2, with TRBD1 matching over 9 bases. The CDR3 totals 14 residues. The V gene's germline CDR1 is MDHEN and CDR2 SYDVKM. J gave up 8 bases and V 2 bases, and 6 bases lay outside the gene matches. The CDR3: CASSLTGGLEGYTF. CDR3 in DNA: TGTGCCAGCAGTTTAACAGGGGGCCTGGAGGGCTACACCTTC.

J is TRBJ2-5 and V is TRBV5-1; 11 bases match TRBD2. V lost 4 bases to trimming and J lost 1 base; unmatched junction nucleotides: 3. The germline CDR1 and CDR2 sequences are SGHRS and YFSETQ. The CDR3 extends over 15 amino acids. Written as DNA, the CDR3 is TGCGCCAGCAGCCTGACTAGCGGGACCCAAGAGACCCAGTACTTC. It codes for CASSLTSGTQETQYF.

In this sample, this clone turned up once. V gene TRBV2 combines with J gene TRBJ1-5; 9 nucleotides agree with TRBD1. V trimming: 4 bases; J trimming: 2 bases; junction bases outside the gene matches: 0. The germline CDR1 and CDR2 sequences are SNHLY and FYNNEI. The CDR3 length is 14 residues. For the CDR3, the DNA is TGTGCCAGCAGTGGACAGGGGGGCAATCAGCCCCAGCATTTT. Translation: CASSGQGGNQPQHF.

The V gene is TRBV28, the J gene TRBJ2-7; the D is unclear. CDR3 length: 13 amino acids. V lost 2 bases to trimming and J lost 4 bases, with 9 bases between them. Germline V gives CDR1 MDHEN, CDR2 SYDVKM. CDR3 sequence reads: CASSLLSVYEQYF. The CDR3 DNA reads as TGTGCCAGCAGTTTACTGTCAGTATACGAGCAGTACTTC. Drawing the rest from reference TRBV28 and TRBJ2-7, the complete variable domain is DVKVTQSSRYLVKRTGEKVFLECVQDMDHENMFWYRQDPGLGLRLIYFSYDVKMKEKGDIPEGYSVSREKKERFSLILESASTNQTSMYLCASSLLSVYEQYFGPGTRLTVT.